What follows is one T cell receptor beta chain and its context. The antigen is undetermined. This sample was included in a study of regulatory dendritic cells for organ transplantation. Across the study: Monocytes received vitamin D3 on days 0 and 4, IL-10 on day 4.

Study results and caveats: Considerable individual heterogeneity was seen in alloreactive memory CD8+ T cells.

TCRdb's copy holds only in-frame clones and misses some; the assay was immunoSEQ multiplex PCR. The sample has over 9,500 clones; roughly 90% are singletons. The ends were cut back, 3 bases at V and 6 bases at J, with 6 bases in the middle. The CDR3 sequence is 12 residues long. Looked up from germline, CDR1 is PRHDT and CDR2 is FYEKMQ (reference sequence). Allogeneic regulatory or mature dendritic cells were co-cultured for 4 to 6 days with CFSE-labeled sorted T cells at 1:10. Naive CD45RA+ and memory CD45RO+ CD4+ or CD8+ T cells were FACS-sorted. This chain links TRBV13 with TRBJ1-3; D call uncertain. The sequence derives from a human donor in good health. Sample: naive CD8+ T cells from blood cultured with regulatory dendritic cells. Subset specified: CD45RA+ naive T cells. For the CDR3, the DNA is TGTGCCAGCAGCTTTCAAAAAAACACCATATATTTT. This sequence encodes CASSFQKNTIYF. The full variable domain, its missing parts supplied by reference TRBV13 and TRBJ1-3, is AAGVIQSPRHLIKEKRETATLKCYPIPRHDTVYWYQQGPGQDPQFLISFYEKMQSDKGSIPDRFSAQQFSDYHSELNMSSLELGDSALYFCASSFQKNTIYFGEGSWLTVV.